This entry lists 5 T cell receptor beta chains sequenced from one sample in a study of shared clonotypes between healthy human individuals. The protocol was immunoSEQ multiplex PCR, while the TCRdb copy is restricted to in-frame clones and leaves out a portion. The sample holds more than 2 million clones, over 85% seen once. What was sequenced was naive CD4+ T cells sorted from blood. This sample's subset: CD45RA+ positively selected. Source of these receptors: a man younger than 30 in good health.

The J gene is TRBJ2-5, the V gene TRBV30; D is undetermined. The CDR3 spans 13 residues. Looked up from germline, CDR1 is GTSNPN and CDR2 is SVGIG (reference sequence). Trimming shortened V by 0 bases and J by 5 bases, and 10 bases separated the two germline ends. In DNA, the CDR3 is TGTGCCTGGAGTGTATCCCCGAGGGAGACCCAGTACTTC. Its protein is CAWSVSPRETQYF.

A word on this clone: Within the sample, other DNA sequences also encode this same CDR3. The chain carries TRBV10-3 and TRBJ1-1; D is undetermined. The germline CDR1 and CDR2 sequences are ENHRY and SYGVKD. This CDR3 is built from 14 residues. The V and J ends lost 6 bases and 2 bases respectively, with 13 bases between them. The CDR3 DNA sequence: TGTGCCATCAGCGATCTCGCGGGAAACACTGAAGCTTTCTTT. Encoded protein: CAISDLAGNTEAFF.

The chain uses TRBV6-1 and TRBJ1-2; D is ambiguous. Germline V CDR1 and CDR2: MNHNS, SASEGT. With 7 bases removed from V and 0 bases from J, the gap between germline ends came to 12 bases. The CDR3 loop spans 14 amino acids. In DNA form, the CDR3 reads TGTGCCAGCAAAGCACAGCCGACTAACTATGGCTACACCTTC. This codes for CASKAQPTNYGYTF.

Written as DNA, the CDR3 is TGTGCCAGTAGTTCCCAGTTAAACTATGGCTACACCTTC. This gives the protein CASSSQLNYGYTF. The V call is TRBV19, the J call TRBJ1-2; D not certain. V was cut by 5 bases and J by 2 bases, with 9 bases left in between. CDR1 is LNHDA, CDR2 SQIVND, per germline (reference sequence). The length of the CDR3 is 13 residues. Full variable domain (remainder filled in from reference TRBV19 and TRBJ1-2): DGGITQSPKYLFRKEGQNVTLSCEQNLNHDAMYWYRQDPGQGLRLIYYSQIVNDFQKGDIAEGYSVSREKKESFPLTVTSAQKNPTAFYLCASSSQLNYGYTFGSGTRLTVV.

This sequence joins TRBV11-2 and TRBJ2-3; D remains ambiguous. The CDR3 is made up of 17 amino acids. Trimming left V 0 bases short and J 3 bases short, with 16 bases between. The germline V gene has CDR1 SGHAT and CDR2 FQNNGV. CDR3 loop: CASSLDRRLPETDTQYF. In DNA, the CDR3 is TGTGCCAGCAGCTTAGATCGGCGCCTCCCAGAAACAGATACGCAGTATTTT. The full variable domain, with the rest looked up from reference TRBV11-2 and TRBJ2-3, is EAGVAQSPRYKIIEKRQSVAFWCNPISGHATLYWYQQILGQGPKLLIQFQNNGVVDDSQLPKDRFSAERLKGVDSTLKIQPAKLEDSAVYLCASSLDRRLPETDTQYFGPGTRLTVL.